The clone carrying this TCR beta chain occurred once. Antigen specificity is unknown. The treatment denotes: approximately 18 received Ad26.COV2.S at low or high dose, single or two shots; roughly five received placebo; per-sample allocation not given. Sampling was done on day 63 after the first vaccine or placebo injection. An Ad26 vector was used to express Wuhan-strain SARS-CoV-2 spike as the vaccine. The assay was immunoSEQ multiplex PCR, and TCRdb's table has in-frame clones only and misses some. Among 350,000 to 450,000 clones, roughly 90% were seen once, and the ten largest hold about 1.7%. The data belong to a study of Ad26.COV2.S vaccination and SARS-CoV-2 variants. Background on the study: Intramuscular Ad26.COV2.S at 5x10^10 or 1x10^11 viral particles. Study-level results: Marked by substantial breadth, spike-specific CD8+ and CD4+ T cell responses were reportedly seen after vaccination.

Germline loops: CDR1 SEHNR, CDR2 FQNEAQ (reference sequence). V was clipped by 5 bases and J by 0 bases; unmatched bases: 6. This CDR3 has 15 amino acids. This clonotype was obtained from a person aged 18 to 59 who received the Ad26.COV2.S COVID-19 vaccine or a placebo. The chain links TRBV7-9 to TRBJ2-5, with 7 nucleotides matching TRBD1. Sequencing used peripheral blood, obtained in a trial of Ad26.COV2.S vaccine versus placebo. The CDR3 loop is CASSLTTGNQETQYF. Here the CDR3 DNA reads TGTGCCAGCAGCCTAACGACAGGGAACCAAGAGACCCAGTACTTC.